These 26 T cell receptor beta chains originate from one sample sequenced in a study of control samples from healthy donors and cancer patients. Using immunoSEQ multiplex PCR, the repertoire was profiled, and TCRdb retains in-frame clones only, with some absent. The top ten hold about 1.6% of the sample, which has around 200,000 clones, roughly 91% seen once. The sequencing sample was made of blood. All receptors come from a woman aged 30 to 39 in good health.

The chain joins TRBV5-8 to TRBJ1-5; D unclear. Germline V CDR1 and CDR2: SGHTS, YDEGEE. With 7 bases removed from V and 9 bases from J, the gap between germline ends came to 17 bases. The CDR3 extends over 13 amino acids. As DNA, the CDR3 is TGTGCCAGCGGCCCAAGGGTGTCGGGGCCCCAGCATTTT. Protein sequence: CASGPRVSGPQHF.

The rearrangement uses TRBV6-1 and TRBJ2-1, with TRBD2 matching 12 bases. J gave up 5 bases and V 6 bases, and 2 bases lay outside the gene matches. This CDR3 comprises 14 residues. Germline V CDR1 and CDR2: MNHNS, SASEGT. For the CDR3, the DNA is TGTGCCAGCAGCGGGACTAGCGGGCACAATGAGCAGTTCTTC. It encodes CASSGTSGHNEQFF.

CDR3 protein: CASSDRGADTQYF. CDR3 bases: TGTGCCAGCAGTGACAGGGGGGCAGATACGCAGTATTTT. V and J are TRBV6-4 and TRBJ2-3; the D gene could be TRBD1 or TRBD2 (6 bases each). CDR3 length: 13 amino acids. Germline assignment: CDR1 MRHNA and CDR2 SNTAGT. V dropped 2 bases and J dropped 4 bases, with 7 bases sitting between them.

The rearrangement joins TRBV18 to TRBJ1-1; the D gene is possibly TRBD1 (5 bases). Per the germline V gene, CDR1 is KGHSH and CDR2 is LQKENI. V lost 5 bases, J lost 1 base, and 11 bases lay in between. CDR3 size: 14 residues. CDR3 residues: CASSSGATNTEAFF. The CDR3 DNA follows: TGTGCCAGCTCATCCGGGGCAACGAACACTGAAGCTTTCTTT. The full variable domain, its missing parts supplied by reference TRBV18 and TRBJ1-1, is NAGVMQNPRHLVRRRGQEARLRCSPMKGHSHVYWYRQLPEEGLKFMVYLQKENIIDESGMPKERFSAEFPKEGPSILRIQQVVRGDSAAYFCASSSGATNTEAFFGQGTRLTVV.

This clone was observed once. This CDR3 is also generated by other DNA sequences in the sample. The chain carries TRBV5-1 and TRBJ2-3; no firm D call. Trimming pared 1 base from V and 4 bases from J, leaving 4 bases between. The CDR3 runs 12 residues. Per the germline V gene, CDR1 is SGHRS and CDR2 is YFSETQ. The CDR3 spells CASSLLADTQYF. CDR3 nucleotide sequence: TGCGCCAGCAGCTTGCTCGCAGATACGCAGTATTTT.

V and J are TRBV2 and TRBJ1-1; 8 bases align to TRBD1. The CDR3 length is 14 residues. V lost 7 bases to trimming and J lost 1 base; unmatched junction nucleotides: 5. Germline CDR1 and CDR2: SNHLY and FYNNEI. The CDR3 sequence: CASTRQGQNTEAFF. CDR3 bases: TGTGCCAGCACCCGACAGGGGCAGAACACTGAAGCTTTCTTT.

This clone has only one observation. The chain links TRBV3-1 (or the pseudogene TRBV3-2) to TRBJ1-4, with TRBD1 matching over 8 bases. In germline, CDR1 is LGHDT, CDR2 YNNKEL (reference sequence). The J segment lost 11 bases and the V segment lost 1 base, leaving 6 bases of the junction unmatched. The CDR3 length is 14 residues. CDR3 residues: CASSQAQGAVKLFF. CDR3 sequence (DNA): TGTGCCAGCAGCCAAGCGCAGGGGGCGGTTAAACTGTTTTTT.

V and J are TRBV7-9 and TRBJ2-7; a possible D gene is TRBD1 (6 bases). The CDR3 extends over 15 amino acids. Germline V CDR1 and CDR2: SEHNR, FQNEAQ (reference sequence). V lost 2 bases and J 7 bases, leaving 18 bases between the germline ends. CDR3 in amino acids: CASSLSGHRDQEQYF. The CDR3 bases are TGTGCCAGCAGCTTATCGGGACACCGGGATCAAGAGCAGTACTTC.

The V gene is TRBV19, the J gene TRBJ2-2; 9 nucleotides line up with TRBD1. Germline V gives CDR1 LNHDA, CDR2 SQIVND (reference sequence). CDR3 size: 16 residues. V shed 4 bases, J shed 5 bases, and the junction held 8 bases outside the gene matches. CDR3 DNA sequence: TGTGCCAGTAGTACCTCCGGGACAGGGCGTACCGGGGAGCTGTTTTTT. Its translation: CASSTSGTGRTGELFF.

This rearrangement joins TRBV28 to TRBJ2-1; D is unresolved. Germline V gene lookup returns CDR1 MDHEN and CDR2 SYDVKM. Trimming removed 3 bases at V and 7 bases at J, with 7 bases between. The CDR3 covers 12 residues. This chain's CDR3 is CASSFDVNEQFF. The CDR3 DNA follows: TGTGCCAGCAGTTTTGACGTAAATGAGCAGTTCTTC.

V usage is TRBV7-9 and J usage is TRBJ1-6; D call uncertain. The CDR3 totals 16 residues. V gave up 1 base and J gave up 2 bases, with 9 bases separating them. Germline assignment: CDR1 SEHNR and CDR2 FQNEAQ (reference sequence). CDR3 sequence: CASSLGAGAYNSPLHF. In DNA, the CDR3 is TGTGCCAGCAGCTTAGGGGCAGGCGCCTATAATTCACCCCTCCACTTT.

The chain has TRBV28 and TRBJ1-1, with unresolved D. Per the germline V gene, CDR1 is MDHEN and CDR2 is SYDVKM. This CDR3 has 13 amino acids. Trimming took off 6 bases at V and 0 bases at J, with 8 bases between the two ends. The CDR3 spells CASRDRLNTEAFF. The CDR3 region has the DNA TGTGCCAGCAGGGACCGTTTGAACACTGAAGCTTTCTTT.

This clone was seen only once. V is TRBV15 and J is TRBJ1-5, with a tentative D call TRBD1 (5 bases). Trimming removed 0 bases from V and 8 bases from J, with 11 bases in between. This CDR3 is built from 14 residues. Germline-derived CDR1 and CDR2 are LNHNV and YYDKDF (reference sequence). The CDR3 bases are TGTGCCACCAGCAGAGATAGGGGCCTGGAGCCCCAGCATTTT. It yields the protein CATSRDRGLEPQHF.

The chain carries TRBV28 and TRBJ1-1, with D uncertain. This CDR3 is 13 amino acids long. Germline V lookup: CDR1 MDHEN, CDR2 SYDVKM. Trimming pared 3 bases from V and 4 bases from J, leaving 9 bases between. CDR3 nucleotides: TGTGCCAGCAGTTTTGGGATTTCCACTGAAGCTTTCTTT. Translation gives CASSFGISTEAFF.

The CDR3 DNA reads TGTGCCAGCAGGGGACAGGGGCGATCCGGGGAGCTGTTTTTT. Its translation: CASRGQGRSGELFF. This chain links TRBV2 with TRBJ2-2; 10 nucleotides agree with TRBD1. The V and J ends lost 6 bases and 6 bases, in that order; junction bases with no gene match: 4. The germline V gene encodes CDR1 SNHLY and CDR2 FYNNEI. CDR3 length: 14 residues.

The J gene is TRBJ2-3, the V gene TRBV24-1; TRBD2 is a possible D gene (5 bases). From germline, CDR1 is KGHDR and CDR2 SFDVKD. The CDR3 is 11 residues long. V was cut by 6 bases and J by 8 bases, with 8 bases left in between. CDR3 in amino acids: CATSNAGTQYF. CDR3 DNA: TGTGCCACCAGTAATGCGGGTACGCAGTATTTT.

J is TRBJ2-7 and V is TRBV28; perhaps TRBD1 as D (7 bases). Trimming shortened V by 3 bases and J by 7 bases, and 13 bases separated the two germline ends. The CDR3 runs to 13 residues. Germline V gene lookup returns CDR1 MDHEN and CDR2 SYDVKM. In nucleotides, the CDR3 is TGTGCCAGCAGTTTCAGGCAGGGGGGTGAGCAGTACTTC. Its protein product is CASSFRQGGEQYF.

This clone was recorded only once. V and J are TRBV10-3 and TRBJ1-1; D is undetermined. Trimming cost V 3 bases and J 1 base, with 9 bases left between them. CDR1 ENHRY and CDR2 SYGVKD come from the germline V gene. This CDR3 has 14 residues. CDR3: CAISDPGRNTEAFF. The CDR3 bases are TGTGCCATCAGTGATCCGGGGAGGAACACTGAAGCTTTCTTT.

The gene calls are TRBV14 and TRBJ1-2, with TRBD1 matching over 8 bases. The ends lost 2 bases at V and 4 bases at J; junction bases unmatched: 3. The CDR3 is 14 residues long. The V gene's germline CDR1 is SGHDN and CDR2 FVKESK. The CDR3 reads CASSQIGTGYGYTF. CDR3 coding DNA: TGTGCCAGCAGCCAAATCGGGACAGGCTATGGCTACACCTTC.

The chain joins TRBV9 to TRBJ1-1; unclear D gene. V lost 5 bases to trimming and J lost 5 bases, with 13 bases between them. Germline assignment: CDR1 SGDLS and CDR2 YYNGEE. The CDR3 is 13 residues long. In DNA, the CDR3 is TGTGCCAGCAGGTCGGGTGCGGGGACTGAAGCTTTCTTT. Translating it yields CASRSGAGTEAFF.

The chain joins TRBV25-1 to TRBJ1-2; weak D call: TRBD1 (6 bases). The CDR3 loop spans 16 amino acids. The germline V gene has CDR1 MGHDK and CDR2 SYGVNS. Trimming removed 1 base from V and 4 bases from J, with 16 bases in between. As DNA, the CDR3 is TGTGCCAGCAGTGAATCCCCGGACAGTACCATCTATGGCTACACCTTC. Translating it yields CASSESPDSTIYGYTF.

The chain is built from TRBV7-3 and TRBJ2-1, with D perhaps TRBD1 (5 bases). Deletions cut 5 bases from V and 5 bases from J, with 19 bases between. The CDR3 covers 16 residues. Germline CDR1 reads SGHTA; CDR2 reads FQGTGA. This chain's CDR3 is CASSPSWSGKHNEQFF. Written as DNA, the CDR3 is TGTGCCAGCAGCCCTAGTTGGTCAGGGAAACACAATGAGCAGTTCTTC.

V and J are TRBV3-1 (or the pseudogene TRBV3-2) and TRBJ2-5; 7 positions match TRBD1. This CDR3 is 14 amino acids long. Unmatched junction bases numbered 2, after V lost 2 bases and J lost 2 bases. Germline assignment: CDR1 LGHDT and CDR2 YNNKEL (reference sequence). CDR3 bases: TGTGCCAGCAGCCAATGGGACAGTCAAGAGACCCAGTACTTC. Encoded protein: CASSQWDSQETQYF.

The J gene is TRBJ2-1, the V gene TRBV4-3; 14 bases map to TRBD2. The CDR3 runs 21 residues. Germline values: CDR1 LGHNA, CDR2 YSLEER. The V and J ends lost 3 bases and 2 bases, in that order; junction bases with no gene match: 15. This chain's CDR3 is CASSHIVGTGTSGSTYNEQFF. CDR3 in DNA: TGCGCCAGCAGCCATATAGTCGGGACAGGGACTAGCGGGAGCACCTACAATGAGCAGTTCTTC.

The gene calls are TRBV19 and TRBJ1-5, with D possibly matching TRBD1 (5 bases). Germline V gene lookup returns CDR1 LNHDA and CDR2 SQIVND (reference sequence). V was shortened by 3 bases and J by 7 bases, with 10 bases between the two germline ends. The CDR3 runs 13 residues. The CDR3 coding sequence is TGTGCCAGTAGTATGGGGGGGTTACAGCCCCAGCATTTT. Translated, it gives CASSMGGLQPQHF.

The chain carries TRBV28 and TRBJ1-4; possible D gene TRBD1, 6 bases. This CDR3 has 14 residues. With 6 bases removed from V and 4 bases from J, the gap between germline ends came to 12 bases. Germline V gives CDR1 MDHEN, CDR2 SYDVKM. The CDR3 loop reads CASSPDSLNEKLFF. CDR3 bases: TGTGCCAGCAGCCCGGACAGCCTTAATGAAAAACTGTTTTTT.